These T cell receptor beta chains were read from a single sample in a study of TIL therapy for anti-PD-1-resistant metastatic lung cancer. This table comes from immunoSEQ multiplex PCR, and its TCRdb copy is limited to in-frame clones, with some not included. The sample includes over 4,500 clones, 60% to 65% of them seen just once. The sequencing here drew on tumor tissue, taken at baseline. The receptors were gathered from a man aged 65 to 85 with non-small cell lung cancer. Both conserved end residues are part of each CDR3.

j_call v_call cdr3_aa
TRBJ1-2 TRBV13 CASSLGDREGGYTF
TRBJ2-1 TRBV27 CASSFLSGIYNEQFF
TRBJ2-1 TRBV5-4 CASSTRLAGVRDGQFF
TRBJ1-6 TRBV6-1 CASSDKTTTGVRGTLHF
TRBJ2-5 TRBV27 CASSRWGEETQYF
TRBJ1-1 TRBV10-2 CATTGTDTEAFF
TRBJ1-2 TRBV21-1 CASSTFRQQNYGYTF
TRBJ1-1 TRBV15 CATSRGQGKGGTEAFF
TRBJ1-4 TRBV7-6 CASSLGLQGPGKLFF
TRBJ2-7 TRBV20-1 CSASHHEQYF
TRBJ2-6 TRBV7-6 CASSSRQGYGANVLTF
TRBJ2-5 TRBV2 CASRSGTQRGETQYF
TRBJ2-6 TRBV28 CASRIPGDGANVLTF
TRBJ2-7 TRBV11-2 CASSSSGTASYEQYF
TRBJ2-7 TRBV27 CASRTGGPSYEQYF
- TRBV11-2 CASSLQPPGPIAYEQYF
TRBJ2-7 TRBV6-5 CASRESSLGDYEQYF
TRBJ1-1 TRBV7-2 CASSLDAGTEAFF
TRBJ1-3 TRBV13 CASSYDSRAGNTIYF
TRBJ1-4 TRBV28 CASSSSPGYGLFF
TRBJ2-2 TRBV2 CASSGTIGTSGSNTGELFF
TRBJ1-4 TRBV5-1 CASSTGATNEKLFF
TRBJ1-1 TRBV19 CASTPGPLNTEAFF
TRBJ2-1 TRBV7-2 CASSLVSGVINEQFF
TRBJ2-3 TRBV5-5 CASSQPGQPSTDTQYF
TRBJ2-1 TRBV5-8 CASSVGTSPYNEQFF
TRBJ2-4 TRBV19 CASSLGSGWDIQYF
TRBJ2-1 TRBV7-6 CASSWQRYNEQFF
TRBJ2-2 TRBV30 CAWSYGLAGVAGELFF
TRBJ2-2 TRBV5-4 CASSSKQLNTGELFF
TRBJ2-6 TRBV14 CASSQRVGGANVLTF
TRBJ1-5 TRBV4-1 CASSQAADLPQHF